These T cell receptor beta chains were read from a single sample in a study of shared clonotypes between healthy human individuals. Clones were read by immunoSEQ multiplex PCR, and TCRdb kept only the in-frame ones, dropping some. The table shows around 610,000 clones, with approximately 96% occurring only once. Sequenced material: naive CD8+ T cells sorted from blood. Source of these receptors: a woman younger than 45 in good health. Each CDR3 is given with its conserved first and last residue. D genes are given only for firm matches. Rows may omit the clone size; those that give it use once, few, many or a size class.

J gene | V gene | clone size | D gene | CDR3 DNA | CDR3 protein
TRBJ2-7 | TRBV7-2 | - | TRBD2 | TGTGCCAGCAGCCGTCTGAGGTCTAGCGGTCGTTCCTACGAGCAGTACTTC | CASSRLRSSGRSYEQYF
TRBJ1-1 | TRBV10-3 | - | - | TGTGCCATCAGTGAGGACAGCCTCACTGAAGCTTTCTTT | CAISEDSLTEAFF
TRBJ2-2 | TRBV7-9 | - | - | TGTGCCAGCAGCCCAACCCCGGGGTCCATTCATGGAGGGGAGCTGTTTTTT | CASSPTPGSIHGGELFF
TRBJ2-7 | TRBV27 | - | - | TGTGCCAGCAGAGCACGGGCCCCCTTGGGAGGCTATACCTACGAGCAGTACTTC | CASRARAPLGGYTYEQYF
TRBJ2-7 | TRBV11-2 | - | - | TGTGCCAGCAGCCCCCCTATCGGGAGAAGTACCTACGAGCAGTACTTC | CASSPPIGRSTYEQYF
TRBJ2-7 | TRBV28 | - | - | TGTGCCAGCAGTCCAACCTCCGGGGTCACCTACGAGCAGTACTTC | CASSPTSGVTYEQYF
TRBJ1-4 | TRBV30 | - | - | TGTGCCTGGTCCCCAGGGCTGGGGACTAATGAAAAACTGTTTTTT | CAWSPGLGTNEKLFF
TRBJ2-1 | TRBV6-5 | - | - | TGTGCCAGCAGTTACGGACAGCACAATGAGCAGTTCTTC | CASSYGQHNEQFF
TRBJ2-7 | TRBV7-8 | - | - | TGTGCCAGCAGGGGGTTTAGCTCCTACGAGCAGTACTTC | CASRGFSSYEQYF
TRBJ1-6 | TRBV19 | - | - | TGTGCCAGTAGTTGGGCGGGCCAATATAATTCACCCCTCCACTTT | CASSWAGQYNSPLHF
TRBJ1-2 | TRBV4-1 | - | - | TGCGCCAGCAGCCAAGCCACCGGGACGGCTGGTTTGGACACCTTC | CASSQATGTAGLDTF
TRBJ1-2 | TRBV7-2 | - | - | TGTGCCAGCAGCTTAGCAGGGATGGGACTTATAAACTATGGCTACACCTTC | CASSLAGMGLINYGYTF
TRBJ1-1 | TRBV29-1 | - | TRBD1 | TGCAGCGTCCGCGGGACAGGGCGGGTGAACACTGAAGCTTTCTTT | CSVRGTGRVNTEAFF
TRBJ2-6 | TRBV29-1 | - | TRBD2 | TGCAGCGTTGTGGATAGCGGGATTTCTGGGGCCAACGTCCTGACTTTC | CSVVDSGISGANVLTF
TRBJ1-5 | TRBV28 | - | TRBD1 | TGTGCCAGCAGTTCGACAGGGTGGCAGCCCCAGCATTTT | CASSSTGWQPQHF
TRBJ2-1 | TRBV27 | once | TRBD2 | TGTGCCAGCAGCTGGGACTACCGGTATGAGCAGTTCTTC | CASSWDYRYEQFF
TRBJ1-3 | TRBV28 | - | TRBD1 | TGTGCCAGCAGACCGGACAGGGCCTCTGGAAACACCATATATTTT | CASRPDRASGNTIYF
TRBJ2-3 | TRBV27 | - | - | TGTGCCAGCAGTGAGATATACTCAGATACGCAGTATTTT | CASSEIYSDTQYF
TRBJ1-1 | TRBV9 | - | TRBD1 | TGTGCCAGCGGCCGGGACAGGGGAGCAACTGAAGCTTTCTTT | CASGRDRGATEAFF
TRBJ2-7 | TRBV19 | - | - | TGTGCCAGTAGTAGTCCCGGGAGAAACTACGAGCAGTACTTC | CASSSPGRNYEQYF
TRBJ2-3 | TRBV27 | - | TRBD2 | TGTGCCAGCAGTCCAATAGCGGGACCCACAGATACGCAGTATTTT | CASSPIAGPTDTQYF
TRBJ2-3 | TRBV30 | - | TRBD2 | TGTGCCTGGAGTGTGGGTAGCGGGAGTACAGATACGCAGTATTTT | CAWSVGSGSTDTQYF
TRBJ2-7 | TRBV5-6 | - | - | TGTGCCAGCAGCTTTCGGGCAGGTACCTACGAGCAGTACTTC | CASSFRAGTYEQYF